A selection of T cell receptor beta chains follows, all from one sample in a study of STAT5B mutations in CD4+ large granular lymphocyte leukemia. Clones were read by immunoSEQ multiplex PCR, and TCRdb kept only the in-frame ones, dropping some. The sample records 40,000 to 55,000 clones, about 86% being singletons. The sequenced material came from CD4+ T cells from blood buffy coats. The receptors stem from a human donor in good health. Both conserved end residues are part of each CDR3.

>TRBV29-1|13
CSVEGGGGQPQHF
>TRBV30|13
CAWSVHENTEAFF
>TRBV2|18
CASSTPDRGGYSNQPQHF
>TRBV19|13
CASSRGQQWPQHF
>TRBV7-9|18
CASSLARGTSGSSYEQYF
>TRBV2|14
CASSPDRGAVEQYF
>TRBV2|16
CASTFGTSSYNSPLHF
>TRBV30|14
CAWKGTSGANVLTF
>TRBV29-1|11
CSDTENYGYTF
>TRBV5-1|14
CASSPGGLRTEAFF
>TRBV7-9|15
CASSFLTGQGSEAFF
>TRBV11-2|15
CASSLVAGAIDTQYF
>TRBV7-2|15
CASSHLGTSEETQYF
>TRBV7-9|16
CASGPGLAGALWEQFF
>TRBV4-2|18
CASSHNLGAGDLSYEQYF
>TRBV29-1|13
CSAGSVQIDTQYF
>TRBV27|14
CASSSLQGVQPQHF
>TRBV10-2|17
CASSEDPGNLAKNIQYF
>TRBV27|16
CASSLSGTPNTGELFF
>TRBV29-1|14
CSVRVGGLGSEQYF
>TRBV14|15
CASSQDHGTKYEQYF
>TRBV6-1|17
CASSVFRLMSSGNTIYF
>TRBV13|16
CASSLGLAGTSREQYF
>TRBV28|15
CASSLYGLSNEKLFF
>TRBV4-3|16
CASSQATSYSYNEQFF
>TRBV15|14
CATRRGGSEYGYTF
>TRBV2|14
CASSAGRVTDTQYF
>TRBV5-6|15
CASSGTTSGRNTQYF
>TRBV19|15
CASRSLRDRHYGYTF